This T cell receptor (beta chain) was recorded in a study of cytomegalovirus exposure and HLA in healthy donors. The primer mix had 60 Vbeta and 13 Jbeta primers. Sequencing used immunoSEQ multiplex PCR; TCRdb keeps in-frame clones, though not all of them. The repertoire holds fewer than 200,000 clones, over 60% seen once, with 0.6% to 0.95% in the top ten. Germline CDR1 reads ENHRY; CDR2 reads SYGVKD. This CDR3 is built from 13 residues. Trimming removed 8 bases at V and 8 bases at J, with 16 bases between. The J gene is TRBJ2-1, the V gene TRBV10-3; D uncertain. The sample consisted of PBMCs. This TCR was sampled from a female donor in good health and CMV-seronegative. CDR3 sequence reads: CAIGSPRVHEQFF. DNA for the CDR3: TGTGCCATCGGGTCCCCCCGGGTCCATGAGCAGTTCTTC.